The clone carrying this TCR beta chain has ten or more counts. The antigen is unknown. In the authors' methods: A distant-metastasis classifier for papillary thyroid cancer was built using CDR3 differences across clinicopathological groups. TCRdb reassembled clones from the PCR reads with MiXCR. These V and J calls derive from TCRdb rather than the authors' analysis. The repertoire holds around 20,000 clones, with 20% to 25% as singletons. The data originate from a study of metastatic and nonmetastatic thyroid tumors. Overall study context: Repertoire comparison spanned blood and tumor or nodule tissue of malignant and benign thyroid patients.

Findings of the study overall: Reportedly, malignant thyroid tumors had significantly higher TCR beta diversity than benign nodules, in blood and tumor.

There were no patients who had received any treatment before thyroid surgery. Sequenced input: tumor tissue. The clonotype comes from a female donor with papillary thyroid cancer or a benign thyroid nodule (not recorded which). Some clones in this sample may be carry-over from other donors' samples.

The CDR3 region is CAAKTPGLLSNEQFF. The CDR3 DNA reads as TGTGCCGCCAAAACCCCGGGCCTACTCAGCAATGAGCAGTTCTTC. V is TRBV5-4 and J is TRBJ2-1; D uncertain. Germline assignment: CDR1 SGHNT and CDR2 YYREEE (reference sequence). This CDR3 has 15 residues. Between the trimmed V and J ends, which lost 10 bases and 6 bases, there was a span of 23 bases.